This T cell receptor (beta chain) appears in the sequencing data of a study of control samples from healthy donors and cancer patients. V lost 4 bases to trimming and J lost 9 bases; unmatched junction nucleotides: 4. The CDR3 is made up of 12 amino acids. CDR1 is SNHLY and CDR2 is FYNNEI in the germline V gene. Clones were read by immunoSEQ multiplex PCR, and TCRdb kept only the in-frame ones, dropping some. The sample records just over 9,000 clones, roughly 90% being singletons. The V and J genes are TRBV2 and TRBJ2-7; 9 positions agree with TRBD2. This clonotype originated in a man between 60 and 75 years old with colorectal cancer. The specimen was PBMCs. The CDR3 sequence: CASSGLAAAQYF. The DNA for the CDR3 is TGTGCCAGCAGTGGACTAGCGGCAGCGCAGTACTTC.